The sequence of this T cell receptor (beta chain) was determined in a study of T cells in Graves' hyperthyroidism and ophthalmopathy. Lactation, pregnancy, other autoimmune disease or uncontrolled infection led to exclusion of patients. The blood sample predates any ophthalmopathy symptoms, coming from first hyperthyroidism diagnosis. V lost 2 bases, J lost 5 bases, and 8 bases stayed unmatched. Looked up from germline, CDR1 is MNHEY and CDR2 is SVGAGI. This CDR3 comprises 15 residues. Study-wide results and limits: The authors' 13 V-J model separated ophthalmopathy from stable hyperthyroidism. A median around 6 months before onset, the model predicted ophthalmopathy.

What was amplified from RNA transcripts were TCR beta CDR3 regions. Initially, a first-round RT-PCR of the TCR CDR3 employed the HTBI primer set. TCRdb re-called the multiplex PCR reads with MiXCR, one entry per CDR3 protein. The profile shows fewer than 400,000 distinct CDR3 sequences, 15% to 19% of them singletons. Regarding this clonotype: Its antigen remains unknown.

The receptor was derived from a woman younger than 35 with Graves' hyperthyroidism that later progressed to Graves' ophthalmopathy. The sample comprised blood. The chain recombines TRBV6-5 with TRBJ2-7; 8 bases map to TRBD1. The CDR3 DNA sequence: TGTGCCAGCAGTTACCATTCTACAGGGGGTGACGAGCAGTACTTC. The encoded protein is CASSYHSTGGDEQYF.